This entry is about one TCR beta chain. Germline V lookup: CDR1 MNHEY, CDR2 SMNVEV (reference sequence). J was trimmed by 6 bases and V by 7 bases; bases with no gene match: 5. The CDR3 spans 14 residues. cDNA serving as the sequencing template came from extracted, reverse transcribed RNA. Sequencing used immunoSEQ multiplex PCR; TCRdb keeps in-frame clones, though not all of them. The sample carries 90,000 to 130,000 clones, 58% recorded once. The sample comes from a study of CD8+ T cells in alopecia areata. Sample: NKG2D-low CD8+ T cells sorted from blood. The chain is built from TRBV27 and TRBJ2-1; 11 bases fit TRBD1. This clonotype originated in a human donor with alopecia areata. The CDR3 reads CASTTGTGGNEQFF. The DNA for the CDR3 is TGTGCCAGCACAACCGGGACAGGGGGCAATGAGCAGTTCTTC.